The 4 T cell receptor beta chains in this list originate from one sample, sequenced in a study of response to subunit inactivated influenza vaccine. TCRdb reprocessed the RT-PCR reads with MiXCR, giving one entry per CDR3 protein. The repertoire has over 750,000 distinct CDR3 sequences, less than 25% of them found once; the top ten carry 9.5% to 13%. Sequenced here: PBMCs from blood, sampled 4 to 6 days after vaccination. The receptors were gathered from a man in his fifties or sixties who received an inactivated influenza vaccine.

V is TRBV29-1 and J is TRBJ2-1; 8 bases align to TRBD2. The CDR3 consists of 16 residues. The germline CDR1 and CDR2 sequences are SQVTM and ANQGSEA. J lost 7 bases, V lost 6 bases, and 17 bases had no gene match. The CDR3 is CSVSQVRAGDWNEQFF. As DNA, the CDR3 is TGCAGCGTCTCCCAGGTGAGAGCGGGAGACTGGAATGAGCAGTTCTTC.

This clonotype was picked up many times. The rearrangement joins TRBV10-3 to TRBJ1-5; 8 bases line up with TRBD1. With V trimmed by 3 bases and J by 7 bases, 11 bases remained unmatched. The CDR3 is made up of 16 amino acids. Germline CDR1 reads ENHRY; CDR2 reads SYGVKD. Here the CDR3 DNA reads TGTGCCATCAGTGACTCTAGAGGGGCAGGGGGCCAGCCCCAGCATTTT. The encoded protein is CAISDSRGAGGQPQHF.

The table lists this clonotype with many counts. The J gene is TRBJ2-1, the V gene TRBV7-2, with D perhaps TRBD2 (5 bases). The V gene lost 2 bases and the J gene lost 4 bases, with 9 bases spanning the gap. CDR1 is SGHTA, CDR2 FQGNSA, per germline. There are 14 residues in the CDR3. For the CDR3, the DNA is TGTGCCAGCAGCTTATCAAGGGAGTACAATGAGCAGTTCTTC. Protein sequence: CASSLSREYNEQFF. Using reference TRBV7-2 and TRBJ2-1 for the parts outside the CDR3, the full variable domain is GAGVSQSPSNKVTEKGKDVELRCDPISGHTALYWYRQSLGQGLEFLIYFQGNSAPDKSGLPSDRFSAERTGGSVSTLTIQRTQQEDSAVYLCASSLSREYNEQFFGPGTRLTVL.

This clonotype was observed a few times. The chain carries TRBV6-5 and TRBJ2-7; possibly TRBD2 for D (6 bases). The V end lost 2 bases, the J end lost 5 bases, and 16 bases lay between the germline ends. The CDR3 covers 15 residues. Germline CDR1 MNHEY, CDR2 SVGAGI. CDR3 residues: CASSYRGDGPHEQYF. The DNA for the CDR3 is TGTGCCAGCAGTTACCGCGGGGATGGGCCGCACGAGCAGTACTTC.